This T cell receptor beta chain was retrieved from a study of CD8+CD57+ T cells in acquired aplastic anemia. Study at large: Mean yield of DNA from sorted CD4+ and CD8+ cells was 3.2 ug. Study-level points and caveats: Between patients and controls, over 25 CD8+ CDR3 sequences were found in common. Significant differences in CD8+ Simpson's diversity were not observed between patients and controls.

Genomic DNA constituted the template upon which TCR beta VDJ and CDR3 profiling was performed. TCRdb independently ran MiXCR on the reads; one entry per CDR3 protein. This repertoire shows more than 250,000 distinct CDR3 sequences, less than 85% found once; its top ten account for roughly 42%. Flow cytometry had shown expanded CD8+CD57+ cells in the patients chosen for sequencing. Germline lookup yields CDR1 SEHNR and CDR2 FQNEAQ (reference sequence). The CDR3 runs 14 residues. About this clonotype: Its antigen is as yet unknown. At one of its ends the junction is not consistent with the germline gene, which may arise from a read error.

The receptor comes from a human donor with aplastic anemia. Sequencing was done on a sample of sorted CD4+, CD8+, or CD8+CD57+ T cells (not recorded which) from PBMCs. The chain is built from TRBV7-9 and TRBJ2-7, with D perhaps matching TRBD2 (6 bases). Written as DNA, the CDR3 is TGTGCCAGCAGCCGGCCTAGCGTGGCCGGAGGGCAGCAGTTC. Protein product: CASSRPSVAGGQQF.